This T cell receptor beta chain was profiled in a study of cytomegalovirus exposure and HLA in healthy donors. Comments on this clone: What it binds is not known.

Study-wide results and limits: Later findings reportedly placed an Asian-associated ancestry cluster below the approximately 670-donor mean for N-insertions. HLA allele associations emerged for fewer than 20,000 TCR beta sequences in a later analysis, at 0.05 false discovery rate. Several top significant clusters appeared, in a later analysis, to be linked to common viral pathogens.

The study ran its PCR with 60 Vbeta and 13 Jbeta primers. In the original processing: In a later analysis, of about 80 million unique beta chains, about 10 million appeared in at least two donors. Produced via immunoSEQ multiplex PCR; TCRdb's table is partial and in-frame only. The V and J calls and clone size come from that table; D and trimming were worked out from the DNA. Its table lists 140,000 to 150,000 clones. Sequenced input: PBMCs. This receptor was obtained from a woman between 50 and 59 years old in good health and CMV-seronegative.

CDR3 sequence reads: CASSLGQGTNYGYTF. The DNA for the CDR3 is TGTGCCAGCAGCTTAGGACAGGGCACTAACTATGGCTACACCTTC. V and J are TRBV6-5 and TRBJ1-2; TRBD1 agrees at 8 bases. There are 15 residues in the CDR3. Germline V gene sequence: CDR1 MNHEY, CDR2 SVGAGI. Unmatched junction bases numbered 6, after V lost 6 bases and J lost 0 bases.